This T cell receptor beta chain was sequenced during a study of graft-versus-host responses after intestinal transplantation. Turning to the study itself: All recipients got anti-thymocyte globulin induction, then tacrolimus and steroids for about 3 years.

Some clones are missing from TCRdb's copy, which holds only in-frame ones; the method was immunoSEQ multiplex PCR. This table has about 31,000 clones, about 86% appearing once. In regard to this clone: What it recognizes is unknown.

This CDR3 region has 12 residues. V dropped 3 bases and J dropped 7 bases, with 9 bases sitting between them. Germline values: CDR1 MDHEN, CDR2 SYDVKM. The sequencing used unstimulated CD8+ T cells sorted from spleen or lymph node cells, collected before intestinal transplant. The receptor was isolated from a human donor who received an intestinal transplant. The rearrangement links TRBV28 to TRBJ1-1; no clear D gene. CDR3 region: CASSFVRDEAFF. CDR3 DNA: TGTGCCAGCAGTTTCGTCCGGGATGAAGCTTTCTTT.